The T cell receptor beta chain under discussion was sequenced for a study of T cell responses to AZD1222 COVID-19 vaccine. About the research overall: Pooled in the analysis were second doses at about 4 or about 12 weeks.

Some clones are missing from TCRdb's copy, which holds only in-frame ones; the method was immunoSEQ multiplex PCR. The repertoire holds about 190,000 clones, approximately 91% seen once, with over 0.85% in the top ten. V dropped 5 bases and J dropped 4; count of bases not matched to a gene: 7. This CDR3 is 15 amino acids long. Per germline, CDR1 SNHLY and CDR2 FYNNEI. General study results and limits: Only after the peak T cell response were repertoires sampled. Donor demographics were predominantly white British with a female majority; clonal diversity may be underestimated.

Comment on this clone: Antigen unknown.

This clonotype was sampled from an adult in good health. This sample comprised peripheral blood, obtained on day 0 of AZD1222 vaccination. The V call is TRBV2, the J call TRBJ2-1; TRBD2 agrees at 8 bases. The CDR3 is CASSLLAAAYNEQFF. DNA for the CDR3: TGTGCCAGCAGTCTACTAGCGGCCGCTTACAATGAGCAGTTCTTC.